This TCR beta chain appears in the sequencing data of a study of spatial heterogeneity in lung cancer. The time point denotes: sample taken at primary tumor resection. Whole RNA from tumor, nontumor lung or frozen PBMC was sequenced unsorted. This CDR3 contains 14 residues. The V gene lost 4 bases and the J gene lost 8 bases, with 14 bases spanning the gap. Germline V gene lookup returns CDR1 SGHNT and CDR2 YENEEA. General study points: Expanded intratumoral alpha and beta TCR counts tracked tumor mutation counts. The numbers of ubiquitous and regional expanded TCRs correlated with ubiquitous and regional nonsynonymous mutations, respectively.

The library protocol tagged each TCR cDNA with a unique molecular identifier. TCRdb used MiXCR to reprocess the 5' RACE reads, holding one entry per CDR3 protein. The data show 20,000 to 25,000 distinct CDR3 sequences, more than 2.5% seen once. Regarding this clonotype: The antigen is undetermined.

The chain recombines TRBV11-3 with TRBJ2-2, with unresolved D. This TCR was sampled from a male donor with early-stage non-small cell lung cancer. The sequences come from lung tumor tissue, collected at surgery. CDR3 in DNA: TGTGCCAGCAGCTCCGGAGTCGGGTTGGGGGAGCTGTTTTTT. Protein sequence: CASSSGVGLGELFF.